This T cell receptor beta chain was profiled in a study of spatial heterogeneity in lung cancer. Study in general: The count of detected beta-chain sequences consistently exceeded that of alpha-chain sequences. Overall study findings and caveats: Ubiquitous expanded tumor TCRs surfaced in blood more at resection than they did at follow-up.

This CDR3 region has 13 residues. Germline assignment: CDR1 SGHAT and CDR2 FQNNGV. The V gene lost 4 bases and the J gene lost 3 bases, with 9 bases spanning the gap. Regarding time point: blood at routine non-recurrence follow-up after resection. From tumor, nontumor lung or frozen PBMC, whole RNA was taken unsorted for sequencing. Every TCR cDNA molecule bore its own unique molecular identifier. Using its own MiXCR run on the 5' RACE reads, TCRdb lists one record per CDR3 protein. Of roughly 45,000 distinct CDR3 sequences in the sample, more than 20% were seen once. This clonotype was found a few times. The antigen remains unidentified.

The receptor was isolated from a female donor with early-stage non-small cell lung cancer. The input for sequencing was PBMCs, taken at follow-up. This chain links TRBV11-2 with TRBJ2-5; D is uncertain. The CDR3 nucleotides are TGTGCCAGCAGCTATGGACGCAAAGAGACCCAGTACTTC. It specifies CASSYGRKETQYF.